This entry features one T cell receptor (beta chain) sequence. No cognate antigen has been identified for it. Base qualities were left out, and no much larger clone turns up one base away. The donors were healthy, HIV-negative adults who had no recently reported acute infections or vaccinations. All donors were Caucasian adults living in Nashville, Tennessee, USA. CD4+ T cells were enriched by magnetic negative selection, after which naive cells were positively selected on CD45RA and the negative fraction was taken as the memory subset. Blood was collected by leukapheresis, and PBMCs were isolated by Ficoll-Histopaque density gradient centrifugation and then cryopreserved in liquid nitrogen vapor phase. Analytical flow cytometry was used to check the purity and quantity of every magnetically sorted T cell population. Genomic DNA was isolated from each sorted fraction and quantified by UV absorbance on a Nanodrop 2000c.

These data are taken from a study of shared clonotypes between healthy human individuals (TCRdb year 2020). For the study in its entirety: The cohort included three men and a couple of women between 18 and 49 years of age. For each donor, three plates each were used for CD4 naive and CD4 memory, two plates were used for CD8 naive, and one plate was used for CD8 memory. To estimate repertoire size and how much clonotypes are shared between individuals, the study performed deep sequencing of blood TCR repertoires from roughly five healthy adults. To increase sequencing depth and limit assay-specific biases, different laboratories used diverse techniques to prepare libraries and sequence TCR repertoires. Per donor, leukapheresis produced somewhere between about 0.94 and 9.5 billion PBMCs.

Overall study results and their limits: Compared with non-shared clonotypes, the clonotypes found in all four sorted-subset donors had higher generation probabilities. Even with the large sequencing depth, rarefaction of the sorted-subset datasets indicated that sequencing was incomplete. Roughly 5.2% of naive CD4, 3.5% of naive CD8, around 2.3% of memory CD4, and around 0.4% of memory CD8 clonotypes were shared across several donors. The genetic and exposure-history diversity represented was limited by the small number of donors. Sampling was limited to blood, and TCR repertoires in tissue likely differ from TCR repertoires in blood. Pairwise subsampling indicated that sequencing depth was expected to affect the degree of clonotype sharing among donors. Larger estimated clonotype richness was generally found for naive subsets than for memory subsets.

Using the deep immunoSEQ assay, TCR CDR3 regions were amplified from genomic DNA by multiplex PCR. For each cell subset, the extracted genomic DNA was distributed evenly across all wells of several immunoSEQ 96-well plates, and each plate served as one replicate. For sorted subsets, about 220 ng of genomic DNA, equivalent to tens of thousands of T cell genomes, went into each replicate PCR. Purified libraries were measured with a Qubit 3.0 fluorometer, size-checked on a Bioanalyzer 2100, and measured again with the KAPA Library Quantification kit. A separate single-read 150-cycle Illumina NextSeq 550 flow cell was used to sequence each immunoSEQ 96-well plate. In the paper's pipeline: Because the immunoSEQ output included only junctional sequences and no quality scores, the filtering could not be the same as the filtering used for full-length reads. Sequences were annotated with PyIR, a Python wrapper for IgBLAST v1.9, using IMGT germline references to assign V/J genes and CDR3. Reads were filtered out if the reads had weak V/J assignments (E-value above 1e-6), no CDR3, stop codons, out-of-frame junctions, or ambiguous translated residues. V3J clonotypes were defined by identical inferred V gene, J gene, and CDR3 amino acid sequence. To compute the percentage overlap between repertoires, the number of shared unique clonotypes was divided by the size of the smaller repertoire. Three approaches were used to assess repertoire richness: RTK rarefaction, the Chao1 estimator, and Recon v2.1 estimates of unobserved clonotypes. Generation probabilities were computed with OLGA for all TCRbeta clonotypes obtained by the gDNA method from a few donors. This is the immuneACCESS table as TCRdb keeps it, with only in-frame sequences that have V and J called. A part of the clones is gone; compared with another copy, unresolved V genes explain less than half, and the rest is unexplained. Clone size and the V and J calls come from that table; the DNA yielded D and trimming. This sample gives 850,000 to 1,200,000 clones in total; about 74% of them show up just once. The ten largest clones represent approximately 1.5% of the sample.

This TCR came from a man between 18 and 29 years old in good health. The specimen sequenced was memory CD4+ T cells sorted from blood. The cell subset or site label corresponds to: CD45RA-negative fraction.

The CDR3 corresponds to CASSLLGNSYGYTF. At the DNA level, the sequence is TGCGCCAGCAGCTTGCTAGGTAACTCCTATGGCTACACCTTC. The sequence is built from TRBV5-1 and TRBJ1-2; the D gene is not confidently resolved. CDR3 length: 14 amino acids, cysteine to phenylalanine. Only the CDR3 DNA is retained, 42 bases long and in frame from the first base. A distance of 11 bases separates the germline ends of V and J, which lose 1 base and 4 bases respectively. CDR1 and CDR2 are read off the germline V gene as SGHRS and YFSETQ.